This T cell receptor (beta chain) is drawn from a study of CD8 T cells in Susac syndrome. With random hexamers, reverse transcription was performed on roughly 0.45 to 1 ug of RNA. One entry per CDR3 protein results from TCRdb running MiXCR on the immunoSEQ multiplex PCR reads. The table includes tens of thousands of distinct CDR3 sequences, roughly 96% detected once. Sequenced input: CD8+ T cells from PBMCs. The receptor's source is a human donor with Susac syndrome.

The chain's CDR3 is CSALRVGGGGYTF. The CDR3 coding sequence is TGCAGTGCTCTCAGGGTCGGGGGGGGTGGCTACACCTTC. V gene TRBV20-1 combines with J gene TRBJ1-2, with a tentative D call TRBD1 (5 bases). Germline-derived CDR1 and CDR2 are DFQATT and SNEGSKA (reference sequence). The CDR3 consists of 13 residues. Trimming removed 5 bases from V and 7 bases from J, with 17 bases in between.